These 15 T cell receptor beta chains came from one sample sequenced in a study of cytomegalovirus exposure and HLA in healthy donors (dated by TCRdb to about 2017). Library method: the immunoSEQ multiplex PCR assay. For the multiplex PCR, a mixture combining 60 forward primers for TCR Vbeta segments and 13 reverse primers for TCR Jbeta segments was used. TCRdb took over this immuneACCESS table, retaining in-frame rearrangements with V and J assigned. Such tables are incomplete; in checked studies, under half of the missing clones stem from an unresolved V gene, and the remainder is unexplained. This sample gives some 160,000 clones in total; roughly 87% of them show up just once. Under 0.6% of the sample is taken by the ten largest. The material sequenced was PBMCs. The receptor source for this set is a woman aged 45 to 65 in good health and CMV-seronegative.

The chain recombines TRBV4-1 with TRBJ2-5, with TRBD2 matching over 8 bases. The CDR3 runs to 16 residues. The trim removed 1 base at V and 2 bases at J, leaving 6 bases unmatched. The germline CDR1 and CDR2 sequences are MGHRA and YSYEKL. CDR3 region: CASSQVVAGRQETQYF. The CDR3 nucleotides are TGCGCCAGCAGCCAAGTGGTAGCGGGGAGACAAGAGACCCAGTACTTC.

The CDR3 sequence: CASSESGQGTQYF. For the CDR3, the DNA is TGCGCCAGCAGTGAGTCGGGACAGGGCACGCAGTATTTT. The chain joins TRBV10-1 to TRBJ2-3; 9 bases are shared with TRBD1. V trimming: 0 bases; J trimming: 9 bases; junction bases outside the gene matches: 1. The germline V gene has CDR1 WNHNN and CDR2 SYGVQD (reference sequence). The CDR3 is made up of 13 amino acids.

V usage is TRBV4-3 and J usage is TRBJ2-5, with 9 bases aligning to TRBD2. The CDR3 extends over 16 amino acids. Germline lookup yields CDR1 LGHNA and CDR2 YSLEER. V dropped 4 bases and J dropped 4; count of bases not matched to a gene: 10. The CDR3, as DNA: TGCGCCAGCAGCCCCTCCGGCGGGGGGGGCATAGAGACCCAGTACTTC. It encodes CASSPSGGGGIETQYF.

This chain links TRBV9 with TRBJ2-3; 8 positions agree with TRBD1. The CDR3 loop spans 15 amino acids. V lost 0 bases to trimming and J lost 4 bases; unmatched junction nucleotides: 4. Germline V gene data show CDR1 as SGDLS and CDR2 as YYNGEE. CDR3 amino acids: CASSVVTGDPDTQYF. CDR3 DNA: TGTGCCAGCAGCGTAGTGACAGGGGATCCAGATACGCAGTATTTT. The variable domain in full, with the rest retrieved from reference TRBV9 and TRBJ2-3, is DSGVTQTPKHLITATGQRVTLRCSPRSGDLSVYWYQQSLDQGLQFLIQYYNGEERAKGNILERFSAQQFPDLHSELNLSSLELGDSALYFCASSVVTGDPDTQYFGPGTRLTVL.

The genes are TRBV7-3 and TRBJ2-2, with 10 bases lining up with TRBD2. Germline V gene data show CDR1 as SGHTA and CDR2 as FQGTGA. The CDR3 runs 14 residues. J lost 5 bases, V lost 5 bases, and 2 bases had no gene match. This CDR3 is CASSQTSGTGELFF. The CDR3 region has the DNA TGTGCCAGCAGCCAGACTAGCGGGACCGGGGAGCTGTTTTTT.

The rearrangement links TRBV9 to TRBJ1-5, with D perhaps TRBD1 (5 bases). The CDR3 is 13 residues long. Germline values: CDR1 SGDLS, CDR2 YYNGEE. The V end lost 0 bases, the J end lost 9 bases, and 10 bases lay between the germline ends. In DNA form, the CDR3 reads TGTGCCAGCAGCGTAGACGGGGGGGGGCCCCAGCATTTT. It yields the protein CASSVDGGGPQHF.

The rearrangement uses TRBV2 and TRBJ2-6, with a tentative D call TRBD2 (5 bases). Per the germline V gene, CDR1 is SNHLY and CDR2 is FYNNEI. The CDR3 consists of 14 residues. V was cut by 6 bases and J by 4 bases, with 10 bases left in between. In DNA form, the CDR3 reads TGTGCCAGCAGGGAGGAAAACGGGGCCAACGTCCTGACTTTC. Its protein product is CASREENGANVLTF.

The chain has TRBV9 and TRBJ2-3; TRBD2 agrees at 7 bases. This CDR3 is 15 amino acids long. The V gene end was trimmed by 2 bases and the J gene end by 5 bases; junction bases not matched to a gene: 8. CDR1 is SGDLS, CDR2 YYNGEE, per germline. This chain's CDR3 is CASSVGGVAGDTQYF. CDR3 DNA: TGTGCCAGCAGCGTTGGGGGGGTCGCGGGAGATACGCAGTATTTT. Complete variable domain (other parts from reference TRBV9 and TRBJ2-3): DSGVTQTPKHLITATGQRVTLRCSPRSGDLSVYWYQQSLDQGLQFLIQYYNGEERAKGNILERFSAQQFPDLHSELNLSSLELGDSALYFCASSVGGVAGDTQYFGPGTRLTVL.

The chain links TRBV20-1 to TRBJ2-7; D remains ambiguous. This CDR3 is 11 amino acids long. V lost 5 bases and J lost 4, with 9 bases in between. CDR1 and CDR2 from the germline V gene are DFQATT and SNEGSKA (reference sequence). The CDR3 region is CSARQRYEQYF. DNA of the CDR3: TGCAGTGCTCGACAACGGTACGAGCAGTACTTC.

The chain carries TRBV4-2 and TRBJ1-5; TRBD1 matches at 10 bases. The CDR3 contains 16 residues. Germline-derived CDR1 and CDR2 are LGHNA and YNFKEQ. After removal of 0 bases from V and 6 bases from J, the junction contained 5 bases not matched to a gene. The CDR3 here is CASSQDRQGAGQPQHF. In DNA form, the CDR3 reads TGTGCCAGCAGCCAAGACCGACAGGGGGCAGGTCAGCCCCAGCATTTT.

The chain links TRBV6-1 to TRBJ2-7, with D possibly TRBD2 on 5 matching bases. V was clipped by 8 bases and J by 3 bases, with 14 bases between them. The CDR3 length is 13 residues. Germline assignment: CDR1 MNHNS and CDR2 SASEGT. CDR3 loop: CASAIAYHYEQYF. In DNA form, the CDR3 reads TGTGCCAGCGCCATAGCGTACCACTACGAGCAGTACTTC.

The chain joins TRBV15 to TRBJ2-2; TRBD1 matches 7 bases. Looked up from germline, CDR1 is LNHNV and CDR2 is YYDKDF (reference sequence). The CDR3 runs 17 residues. V was pared by 0 bases and J by 1 base, with 5 bases of the junction left unmatched. CDR3 bases: TGTGCCACCAGCAGAGATGGTGCAGGGGGGAACACCGGGGAGCTGTTTTTT. Its protein product is CATSRDGAGGNTGELFF.

The chain joins TRBV15 to TRBJ1-1; TRBD1 aligns across 7 bases. The CDR3 consists of 15 residues. V was pared by 4 bases and J by 4 bases, with 9 bases of the junction left unmatched. From germline, CDR1 is LNHNV and CDR2 YYDKDF (reference sequence). CDR3 in DNA: TGTGCCACCAGCACCCGACAGGGAGGTGGCACTGAAGCTTTCTTT. Protein: CATSTRQGGGTEAFF.

This chain links TRBV10-3 with TRBJ2-1; maybe TRBD2 (5 bases). The CDR3 covers 13 residues. Trimming removed 6 bases at V and 6 bases at J, with 12 bases between. CDR1 is ENHRY, CDR2 SYGVKD, per germline. The CDR3 bases are TGTGCCATCAGCTTGGACTCTCCCAATGAGCAGTTCTTC. This codes for CAISLDSPNEQFF.

A note on this clone: Additional DNA sequences in this sample encode the identical CDR3. This CDR3 reads CASSSGTSGTGELFF. The CDR3 DNA reads as TGTGCCAGCAGTTCCGGGACTAGCGGCACCGGGGAGCTGTTTTTT. The chain combines TRBV28 with TRBJ2-2, with 11 bases fitting TRBD2. Trimming at V came to 4 bases and at J to 4 bases, leaving 2 bases not matched to a gene. The CDR3 has 15 residues. The germline CDR1 and CDR2 sequences are MDHEN and SYDVKM.